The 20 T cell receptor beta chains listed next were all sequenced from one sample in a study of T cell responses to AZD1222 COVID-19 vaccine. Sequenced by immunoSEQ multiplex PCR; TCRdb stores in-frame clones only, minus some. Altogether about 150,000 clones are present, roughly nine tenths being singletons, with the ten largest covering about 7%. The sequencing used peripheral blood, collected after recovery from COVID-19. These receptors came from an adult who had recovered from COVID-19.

CDR3 coding DNA: TGTGCCACGACCGCACTGGGGTCCGACTACGAGCAGTACTTC. Residues: CATTALGSDYEQYF. This chain uses TRBV6-5 with TRBJ2-7; D uncertain. Trimming removed 10 bases from V and 3 bases from J, with 19 bases in between. CDR1 and CDR2 from the germline V gene are MNHEY and SVGAGI. The length of the CDR3 is 14 residues.

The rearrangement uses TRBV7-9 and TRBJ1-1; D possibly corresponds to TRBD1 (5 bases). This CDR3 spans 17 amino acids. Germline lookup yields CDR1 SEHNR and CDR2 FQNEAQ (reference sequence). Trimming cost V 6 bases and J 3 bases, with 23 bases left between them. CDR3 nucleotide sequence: TGTGCCAGCAGGACAACATGGGGGTTTGGCTGGGACACTGAAGCTTTCTTT. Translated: CASRTTWGFGWDTEAFF.

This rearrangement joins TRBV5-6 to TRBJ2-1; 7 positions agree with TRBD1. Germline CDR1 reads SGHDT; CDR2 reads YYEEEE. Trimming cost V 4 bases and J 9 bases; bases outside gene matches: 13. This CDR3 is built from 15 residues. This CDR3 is CASSPLVQGFGEQFF. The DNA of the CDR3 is TGTGCCAGCAGCCCCCTGGTACAGGGGTTCGGTGAGCAGTTCTTC. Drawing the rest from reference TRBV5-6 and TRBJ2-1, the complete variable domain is DAGVTQSPTHLIKTRGQQVTLRCSPKSGHDTVSWYQQALGQGPQFIFQYYEEEERQRGNFPDRFSGHQFPNYSSELNVNALLLGDSALYLCASSPLVQGFGEQFFGPGTRLTVL.

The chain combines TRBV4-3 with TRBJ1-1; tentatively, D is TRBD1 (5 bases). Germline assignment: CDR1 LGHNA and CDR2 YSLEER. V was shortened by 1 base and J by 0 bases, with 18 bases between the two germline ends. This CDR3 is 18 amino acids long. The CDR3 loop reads CASSQVTWPGPMNTEAFF. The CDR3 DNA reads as TGCGCCAGCAGCCAAGTCACCTGGCCAGGGCCAATGAACACTGAAGCTTTCTTT.

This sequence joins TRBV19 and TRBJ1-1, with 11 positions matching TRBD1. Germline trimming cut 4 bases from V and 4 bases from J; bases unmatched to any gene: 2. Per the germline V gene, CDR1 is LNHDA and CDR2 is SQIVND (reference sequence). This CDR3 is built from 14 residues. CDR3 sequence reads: CASSTGTGGTEAFF. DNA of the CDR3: TGTGCCAGTAGTACCGGGACAGGGGGCACTGAAGCTTTCTTT.

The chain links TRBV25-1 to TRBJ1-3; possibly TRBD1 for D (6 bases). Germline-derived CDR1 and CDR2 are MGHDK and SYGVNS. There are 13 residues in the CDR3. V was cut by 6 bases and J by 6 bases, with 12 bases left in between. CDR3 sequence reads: CASSVPGANTIYF. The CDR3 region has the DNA TGTGCCAGCAGCGTACCGGGGGCAAACACCATATATTTT.

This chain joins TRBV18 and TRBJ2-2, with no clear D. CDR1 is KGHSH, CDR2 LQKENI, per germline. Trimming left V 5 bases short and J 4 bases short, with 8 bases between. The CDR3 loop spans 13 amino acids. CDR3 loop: CASSSRTTGELFF. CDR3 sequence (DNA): TGTGCCAGCTCATCTAGAACCACCGGGGAGCTGTTTTTT.

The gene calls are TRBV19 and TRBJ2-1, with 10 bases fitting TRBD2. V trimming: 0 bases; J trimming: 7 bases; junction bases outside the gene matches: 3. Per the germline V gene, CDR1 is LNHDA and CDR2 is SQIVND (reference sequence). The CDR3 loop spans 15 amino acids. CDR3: CASSIDRLAGNEQFF. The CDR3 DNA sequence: TGTGCCAGTAGTATAGATCGACTAGCGGGTAATGAGCAGTTCTTC.

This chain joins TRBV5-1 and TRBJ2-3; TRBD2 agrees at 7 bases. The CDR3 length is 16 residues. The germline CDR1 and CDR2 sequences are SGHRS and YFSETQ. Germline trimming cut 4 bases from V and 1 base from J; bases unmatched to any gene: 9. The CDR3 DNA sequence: TGCGCCAGCAGCAGTGCGAGCGGGGTAGGCACAGATACGCAGTATTTT. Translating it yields CASSSASGVGTDTQYF.

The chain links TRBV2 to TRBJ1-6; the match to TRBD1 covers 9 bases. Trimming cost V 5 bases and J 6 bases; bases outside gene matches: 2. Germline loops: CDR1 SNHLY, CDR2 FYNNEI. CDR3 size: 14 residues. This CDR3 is CASSPDRGNSPLHF. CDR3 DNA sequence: TGTGCCAGCAGTCCGGACAGGGGTAATTCACCCCTCCACTTT.

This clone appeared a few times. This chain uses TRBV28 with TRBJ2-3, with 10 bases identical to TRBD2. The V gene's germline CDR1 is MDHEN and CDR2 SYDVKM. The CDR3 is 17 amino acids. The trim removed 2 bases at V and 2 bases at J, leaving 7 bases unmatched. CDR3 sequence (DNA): TGTGCCAGCAGTTTACTAGCGGGAGTCTTAAACACAGATACGCAGTATTTT. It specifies CASSLLAGVLNTDTQYF.

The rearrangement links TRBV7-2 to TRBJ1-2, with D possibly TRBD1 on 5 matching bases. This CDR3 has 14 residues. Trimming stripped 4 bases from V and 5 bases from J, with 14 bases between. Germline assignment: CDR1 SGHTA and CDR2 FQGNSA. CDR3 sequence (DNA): TGTGCCAGCAGCTCCCGGGACGGTTTGTATGGCTACACCTTC. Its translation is CASSSRDGLYGYTF.

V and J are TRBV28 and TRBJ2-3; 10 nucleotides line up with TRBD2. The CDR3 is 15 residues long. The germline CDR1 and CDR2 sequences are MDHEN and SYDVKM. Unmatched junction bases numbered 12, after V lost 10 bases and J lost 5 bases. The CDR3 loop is CAINRLAGLLDTQYF. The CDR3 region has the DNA TGTGCCATAAACCGACTAGCGGGCTTACTAGATACGCAGTATTTT.

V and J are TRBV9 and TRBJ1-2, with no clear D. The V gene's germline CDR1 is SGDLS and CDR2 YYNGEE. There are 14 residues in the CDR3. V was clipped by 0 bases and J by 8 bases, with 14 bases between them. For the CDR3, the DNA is TGTGCCAGCAGCGTAGGGCTCCGCGGTGGAGGCTACACCTTC. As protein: CASSVGLRGGGYTF.

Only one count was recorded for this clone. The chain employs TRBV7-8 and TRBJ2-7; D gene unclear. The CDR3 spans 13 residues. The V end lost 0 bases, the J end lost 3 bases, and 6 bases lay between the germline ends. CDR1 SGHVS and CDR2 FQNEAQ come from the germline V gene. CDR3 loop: CASSLAQGYEQYF. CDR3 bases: TGTGCCAGCAGCTTAGCACAAGGCTACGAGCAGTACTTC.

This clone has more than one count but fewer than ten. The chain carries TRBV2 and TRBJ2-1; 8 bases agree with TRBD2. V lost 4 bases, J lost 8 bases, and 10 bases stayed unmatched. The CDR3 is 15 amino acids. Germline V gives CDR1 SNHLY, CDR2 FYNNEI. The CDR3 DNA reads TGTGCCAGCAGTGTTCGAGCGGGAGTGGTGGATGAGCAGTTCTTC. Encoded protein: CASSVRAGVVDEQFF.

The CDR3 region has the DNA TGTGCCAGCAGCGTGGACAGGGATCGAGGCTACACCTTC. It translates to CASSVDRDRGYTF. The chain recombines TRBV9 with TRBJ1-2; 8 bases are a match to TRBD1. CDR3 length: 13 amino acids. V was clipped by 2 bases and J by 8 bases; unmatched bases: 5. The germline CDR1 and CDR2 sequences are SGDLS and YYNGEE.

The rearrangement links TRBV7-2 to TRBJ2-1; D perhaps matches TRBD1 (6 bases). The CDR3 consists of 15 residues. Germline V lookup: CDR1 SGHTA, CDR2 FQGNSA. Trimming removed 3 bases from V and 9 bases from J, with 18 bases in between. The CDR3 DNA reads TGTGCCAGCAGCTTTATCAGGGGCGCGCCGTCTGAGCAGTTCTTC. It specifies CASSFIRGAPSEQFF.

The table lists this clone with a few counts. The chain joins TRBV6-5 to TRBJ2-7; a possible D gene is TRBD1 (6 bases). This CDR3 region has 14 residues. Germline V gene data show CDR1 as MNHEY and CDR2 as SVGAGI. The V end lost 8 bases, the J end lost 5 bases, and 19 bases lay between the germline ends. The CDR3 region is CASEKIRGRDEQYF. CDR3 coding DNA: TGTGCCAGCGAAAAAATCAGGGGTCGGGACGAGCAGTACTTC.

CDR3 residues: CASSRDGNYGYTF. The CDR3 bases are TGCGCCAGCAGCCGGGACGGCAACTATGGCTACACCTTC. The V gene is TRBV5-1, the J gene TRBJ1-2; D possibly corresponds to TRBD1 (5 bases). Trimming cost V 4 bases and J 2 bases, with 9 bases left between them. CDR3 size: 13 residues. CDR1 SGHRS and CDR2 YFSETQ come from the germline V gene.